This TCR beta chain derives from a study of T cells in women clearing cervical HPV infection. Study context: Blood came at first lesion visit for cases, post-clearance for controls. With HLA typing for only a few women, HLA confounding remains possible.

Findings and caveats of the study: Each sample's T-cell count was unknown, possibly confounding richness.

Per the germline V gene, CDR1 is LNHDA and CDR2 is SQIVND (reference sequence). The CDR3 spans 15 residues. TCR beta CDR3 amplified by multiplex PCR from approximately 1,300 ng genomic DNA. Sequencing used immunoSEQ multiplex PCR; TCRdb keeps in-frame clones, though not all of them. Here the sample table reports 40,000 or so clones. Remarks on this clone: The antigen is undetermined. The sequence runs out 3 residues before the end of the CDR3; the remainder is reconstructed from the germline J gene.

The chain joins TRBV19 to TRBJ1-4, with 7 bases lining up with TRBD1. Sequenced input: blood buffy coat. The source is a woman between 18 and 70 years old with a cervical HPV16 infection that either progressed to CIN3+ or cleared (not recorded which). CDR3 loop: CASSGTAAYNSPLFF. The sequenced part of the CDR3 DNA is TGTGCCAGTAGTGGGACAGCCGCTTATAATTCACCA.